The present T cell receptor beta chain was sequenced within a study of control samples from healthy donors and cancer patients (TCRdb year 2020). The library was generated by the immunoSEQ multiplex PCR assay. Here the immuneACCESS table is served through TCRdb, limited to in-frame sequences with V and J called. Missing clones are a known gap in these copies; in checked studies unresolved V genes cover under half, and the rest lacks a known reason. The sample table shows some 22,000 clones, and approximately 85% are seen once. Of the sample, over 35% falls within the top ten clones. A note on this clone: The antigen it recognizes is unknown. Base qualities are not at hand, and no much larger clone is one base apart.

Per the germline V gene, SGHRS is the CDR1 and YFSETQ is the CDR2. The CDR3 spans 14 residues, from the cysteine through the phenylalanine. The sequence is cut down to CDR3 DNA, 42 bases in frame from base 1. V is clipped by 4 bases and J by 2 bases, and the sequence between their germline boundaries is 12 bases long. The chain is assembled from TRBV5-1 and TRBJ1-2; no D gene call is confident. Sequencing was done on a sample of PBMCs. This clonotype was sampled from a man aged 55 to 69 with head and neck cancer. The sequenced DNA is TGCGCCAGCAGCCAAGGGAACAGCAACTATGGCTACACCTTC. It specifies CASSQGNSNYGYTF.